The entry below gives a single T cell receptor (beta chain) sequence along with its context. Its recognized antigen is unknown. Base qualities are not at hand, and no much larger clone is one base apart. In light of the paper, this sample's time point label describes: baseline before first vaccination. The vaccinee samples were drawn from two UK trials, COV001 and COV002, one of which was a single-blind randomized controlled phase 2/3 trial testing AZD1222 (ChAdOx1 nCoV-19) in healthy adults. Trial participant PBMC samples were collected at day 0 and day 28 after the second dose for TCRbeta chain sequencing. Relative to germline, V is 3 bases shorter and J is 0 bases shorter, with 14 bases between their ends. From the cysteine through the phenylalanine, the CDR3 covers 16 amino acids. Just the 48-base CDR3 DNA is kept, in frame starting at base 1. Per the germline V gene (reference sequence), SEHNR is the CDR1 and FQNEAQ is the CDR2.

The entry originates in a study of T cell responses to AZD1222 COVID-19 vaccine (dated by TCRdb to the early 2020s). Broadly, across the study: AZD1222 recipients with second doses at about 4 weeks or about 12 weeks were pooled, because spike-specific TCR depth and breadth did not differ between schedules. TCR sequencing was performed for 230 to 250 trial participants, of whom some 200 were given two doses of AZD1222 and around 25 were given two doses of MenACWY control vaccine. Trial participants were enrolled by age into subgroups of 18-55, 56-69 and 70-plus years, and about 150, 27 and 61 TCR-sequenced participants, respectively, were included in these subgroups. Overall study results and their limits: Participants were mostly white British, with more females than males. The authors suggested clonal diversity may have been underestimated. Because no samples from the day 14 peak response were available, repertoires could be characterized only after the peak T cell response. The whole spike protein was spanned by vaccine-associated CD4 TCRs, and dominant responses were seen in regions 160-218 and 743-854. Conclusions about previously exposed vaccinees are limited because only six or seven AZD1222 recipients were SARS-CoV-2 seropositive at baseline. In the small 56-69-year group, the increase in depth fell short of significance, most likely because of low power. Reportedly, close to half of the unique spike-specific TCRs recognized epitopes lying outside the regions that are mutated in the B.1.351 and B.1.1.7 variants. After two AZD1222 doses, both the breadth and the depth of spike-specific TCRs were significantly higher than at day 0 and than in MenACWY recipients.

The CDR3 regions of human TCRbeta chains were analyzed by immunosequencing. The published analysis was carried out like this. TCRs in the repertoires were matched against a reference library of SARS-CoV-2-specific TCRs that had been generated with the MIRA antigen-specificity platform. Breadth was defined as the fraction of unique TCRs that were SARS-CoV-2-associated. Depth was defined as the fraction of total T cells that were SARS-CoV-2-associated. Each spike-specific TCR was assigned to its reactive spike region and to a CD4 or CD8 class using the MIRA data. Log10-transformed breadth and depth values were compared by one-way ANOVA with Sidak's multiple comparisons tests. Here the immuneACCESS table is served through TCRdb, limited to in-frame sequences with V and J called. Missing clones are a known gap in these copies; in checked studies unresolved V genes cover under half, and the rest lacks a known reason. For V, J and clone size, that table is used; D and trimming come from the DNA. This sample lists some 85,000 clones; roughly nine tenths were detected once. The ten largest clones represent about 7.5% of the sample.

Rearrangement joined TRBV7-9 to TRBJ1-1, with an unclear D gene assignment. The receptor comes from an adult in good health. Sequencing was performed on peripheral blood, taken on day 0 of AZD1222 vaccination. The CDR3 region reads CASSFGGGRLNTEAFF. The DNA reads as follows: TGTGCCAGCAGCTTTGGAGGAGGGCGGTTGAACACTGAAGCTTTCTTT.